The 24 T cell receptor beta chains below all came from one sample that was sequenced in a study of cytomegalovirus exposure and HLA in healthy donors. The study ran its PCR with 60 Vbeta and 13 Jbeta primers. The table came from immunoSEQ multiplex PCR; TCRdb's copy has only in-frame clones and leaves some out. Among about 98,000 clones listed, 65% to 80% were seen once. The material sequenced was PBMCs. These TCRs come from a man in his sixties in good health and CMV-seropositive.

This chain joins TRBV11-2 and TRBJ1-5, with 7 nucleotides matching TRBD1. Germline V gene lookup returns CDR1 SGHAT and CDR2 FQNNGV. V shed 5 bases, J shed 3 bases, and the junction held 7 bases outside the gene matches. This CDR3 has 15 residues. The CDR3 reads CASSLGRGANQPQHF. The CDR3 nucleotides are TGTGCCAGCAGCCTTGGCAGGGGGGCCAATCAGCCCCAGCATTTT.

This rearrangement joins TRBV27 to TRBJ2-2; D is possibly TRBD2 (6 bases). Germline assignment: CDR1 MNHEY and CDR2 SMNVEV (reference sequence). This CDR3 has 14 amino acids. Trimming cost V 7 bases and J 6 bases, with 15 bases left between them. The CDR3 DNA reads TGTGCCAGCATCCCCTTCGCGGGGTCCGGGGAGCTGTTTTTT. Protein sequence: CASIPFAGSGELFF.

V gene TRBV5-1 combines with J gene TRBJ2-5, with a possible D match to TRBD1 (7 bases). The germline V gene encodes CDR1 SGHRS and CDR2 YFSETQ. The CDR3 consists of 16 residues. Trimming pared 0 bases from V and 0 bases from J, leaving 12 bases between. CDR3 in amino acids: CASSLEAGGNQETQYF. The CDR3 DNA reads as TGCGCCAGCAGCTTGGAGGCAGGGGGGAACCAAGAGACCCAGTACTTC.

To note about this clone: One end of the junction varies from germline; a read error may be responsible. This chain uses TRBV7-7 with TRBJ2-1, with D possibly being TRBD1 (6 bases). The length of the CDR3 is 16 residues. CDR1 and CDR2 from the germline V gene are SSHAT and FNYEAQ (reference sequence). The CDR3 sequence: CASSLAFVRGYNEQFF. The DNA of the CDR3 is TGTGCTAGCAGCTTAGCGTTTGTAAGGGGGTACAATGAGCAGTTCTTC. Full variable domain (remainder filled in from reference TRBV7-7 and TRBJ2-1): GAGVSQSPRYKVTKRGQDVTLRCDPISSHATLYWYQQALGQGPEFLTYFNYEAQPDKSGLPSDRFSAERPEGSISTLTIQRTEQRDSAMYRCASSLAFVRGYNEQFFGPGTRLTVL.

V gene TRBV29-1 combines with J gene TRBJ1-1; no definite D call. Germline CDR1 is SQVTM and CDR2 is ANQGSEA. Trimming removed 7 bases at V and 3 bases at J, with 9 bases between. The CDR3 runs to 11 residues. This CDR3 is CSASLDTEAFF. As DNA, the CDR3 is TGCAGCGCTTCCCTTGACACTGAAGCTTTCTTT.

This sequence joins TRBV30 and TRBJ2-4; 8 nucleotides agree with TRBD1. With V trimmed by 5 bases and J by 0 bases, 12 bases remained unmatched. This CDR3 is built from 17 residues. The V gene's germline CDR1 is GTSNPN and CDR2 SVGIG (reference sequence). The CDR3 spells CAWGKRQGTLAKNIQYF. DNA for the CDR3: TGTGCCTGGGGAAAGCGACAGGGGACACTAGCCAAAAACATTCAGTACTTC.

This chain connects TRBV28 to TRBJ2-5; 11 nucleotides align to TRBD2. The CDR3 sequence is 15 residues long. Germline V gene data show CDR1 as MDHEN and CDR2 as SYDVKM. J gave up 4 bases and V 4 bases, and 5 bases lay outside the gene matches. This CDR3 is CASSSPLAGGETQYF. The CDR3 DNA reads TGTGCCAGCAGTTCCCCGCTAGCGGGGGGAGAGACCCAGTACTTC.

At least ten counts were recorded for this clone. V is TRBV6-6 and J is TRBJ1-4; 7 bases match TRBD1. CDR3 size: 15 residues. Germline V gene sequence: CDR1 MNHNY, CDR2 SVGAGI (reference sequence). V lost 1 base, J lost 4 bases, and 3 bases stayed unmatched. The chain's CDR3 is CASSYLGQYNEKLFF. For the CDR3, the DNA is TGTGCCAGCAGTTACTTGGGACAGTATAATGAAAAACTGTTTTTT.

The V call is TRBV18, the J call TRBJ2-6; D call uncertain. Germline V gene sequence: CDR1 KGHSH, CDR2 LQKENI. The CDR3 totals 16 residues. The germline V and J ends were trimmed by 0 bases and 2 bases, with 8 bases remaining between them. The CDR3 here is CASSPPASAGANVLTF. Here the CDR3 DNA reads TGTGCCAGCTCACCACCGGCTTCCGCTGGGGCCAACGTCCTGACTTTC.

The CDR3, as DNA: TGCAGCGTTGGAGGGGGCGGATATGGCTACACCTTC. Its protein product is CSVGGGGYGYTF. The chain couples TRBV29-1 to TRBJ1-2; 7 bases fit TRBD1. V was pared by 4 bases and J by 5 bases, with 4 bases of the junction left unmatched. The CDR3 sequence is 12 residues long. Germline lookup yields CDR1 SQVTM and CDR2 ANQGSEA.

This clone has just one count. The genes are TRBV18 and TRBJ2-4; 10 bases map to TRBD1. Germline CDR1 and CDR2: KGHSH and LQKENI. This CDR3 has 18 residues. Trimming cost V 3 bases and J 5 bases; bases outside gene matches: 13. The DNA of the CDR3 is TGTGCCAGCTCACCTTTGGGACAGGGGATGATTCTGGAAAACATTCAGTACTTC. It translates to CASSPLGQGMILENIQYF. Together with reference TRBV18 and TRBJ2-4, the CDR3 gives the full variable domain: NAGVMQNPRHLVRRRGQEARLRCSPMKGHSHVYWYRQLPEEGLKFMVYLQKENIIDESGMPKERFSAEFPKEGPSILRIQQVVRGDSAAYFCASSPLGQGMILENIQYFGAGTRLSVL.

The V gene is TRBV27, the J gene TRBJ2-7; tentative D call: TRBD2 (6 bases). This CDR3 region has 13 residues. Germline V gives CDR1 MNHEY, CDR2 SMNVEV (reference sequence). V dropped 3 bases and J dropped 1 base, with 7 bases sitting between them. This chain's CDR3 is CASSFGGSYEQYF. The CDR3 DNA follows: TGTGCCAGCAGTTTCGGGGGATCCTACGAGCAGTACTTC.

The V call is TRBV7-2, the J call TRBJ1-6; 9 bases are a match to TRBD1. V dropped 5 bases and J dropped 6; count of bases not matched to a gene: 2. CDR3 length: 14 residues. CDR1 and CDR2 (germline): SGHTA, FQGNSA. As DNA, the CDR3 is TGTGCCAGCAGCCAGACAGGGGGTAATTCACCCCTCCACTTT. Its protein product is CASSQTGGNSPLHF.

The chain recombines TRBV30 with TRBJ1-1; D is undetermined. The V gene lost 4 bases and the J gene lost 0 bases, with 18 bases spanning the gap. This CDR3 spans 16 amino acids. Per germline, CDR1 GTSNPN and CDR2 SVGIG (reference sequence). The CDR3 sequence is CAWTNGPGTMNTEAFF. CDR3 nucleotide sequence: TGTGCCTGGACCAATGGTCCGGGAACCATGAACACTGAAGCTTTCTTT. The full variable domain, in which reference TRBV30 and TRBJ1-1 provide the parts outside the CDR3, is SQTIHQWPATLVQPVGSPLSLECTVEGTSNPNLYWYRQAAGRGLQLLFYSVGIGQISSEVPQNLSASRPQDRQFILSSKKLLLSDSGFYLCAWTNGPGTMNTEAFFGQGTRLTVV.

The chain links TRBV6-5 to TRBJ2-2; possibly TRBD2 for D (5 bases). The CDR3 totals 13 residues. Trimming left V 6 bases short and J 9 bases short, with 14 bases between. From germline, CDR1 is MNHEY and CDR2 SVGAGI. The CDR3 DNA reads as TGTGCCAGCAGGGAGGACGGACTGCGGGAGCTGTTTTTT. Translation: CASREDGLRELFF.

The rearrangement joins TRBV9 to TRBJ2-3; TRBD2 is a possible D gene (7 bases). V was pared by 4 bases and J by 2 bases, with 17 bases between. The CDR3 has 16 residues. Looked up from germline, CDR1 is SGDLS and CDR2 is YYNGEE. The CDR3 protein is CASSWSGGPPTDTQYF. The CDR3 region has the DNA TGTGCCAGCAGCTGGTCGGGGGGCCCTCCCACAGATACGCAGTATTTT.

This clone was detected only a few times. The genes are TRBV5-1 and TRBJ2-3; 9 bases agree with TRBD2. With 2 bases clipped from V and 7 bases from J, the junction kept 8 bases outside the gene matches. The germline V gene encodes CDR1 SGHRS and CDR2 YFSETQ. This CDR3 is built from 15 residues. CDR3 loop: CASSFGSGGGNTQYF. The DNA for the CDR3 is TGCGCCAGCAGCTTCGGTAGCGGGGGCGGAAATACGCAGTATTTT. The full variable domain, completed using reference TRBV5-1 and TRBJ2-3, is KAGVTQTPRYLIKTRGQQVTLSCSPISGHRSVSWYQQTPGQGLQFLFEYFSETQRNKGNFPGRFSGRQFSNSRSEMNVSTLELGDSALYLCASSFGSGGGNTQYFGPGTRLTVL.

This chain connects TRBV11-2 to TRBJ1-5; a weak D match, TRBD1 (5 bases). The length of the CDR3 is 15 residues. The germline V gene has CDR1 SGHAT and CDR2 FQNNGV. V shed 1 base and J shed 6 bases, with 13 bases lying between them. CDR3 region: CASSLGQGPSQPQHF. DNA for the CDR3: TGTGCCAGCAGCTTAGGGCAGGGCCCCAGTCAGCCCCAGCATTTT.

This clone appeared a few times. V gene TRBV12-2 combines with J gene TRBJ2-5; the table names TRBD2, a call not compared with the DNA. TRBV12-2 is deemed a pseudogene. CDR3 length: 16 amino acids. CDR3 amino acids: CASRLVGRNRQETQYF. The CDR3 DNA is TGTGCAAGTCGCTTAGTTGGGAGGAACAGACAAGAGACCCAGTACTTC.

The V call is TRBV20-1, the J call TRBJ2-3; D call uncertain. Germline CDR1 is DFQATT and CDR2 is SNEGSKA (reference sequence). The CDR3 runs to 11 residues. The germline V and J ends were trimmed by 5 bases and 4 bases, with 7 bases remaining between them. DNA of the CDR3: TGCAGTGCTCCGTTAGCAGATACGCAGTATTTT. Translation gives CSAPLADTQYF.

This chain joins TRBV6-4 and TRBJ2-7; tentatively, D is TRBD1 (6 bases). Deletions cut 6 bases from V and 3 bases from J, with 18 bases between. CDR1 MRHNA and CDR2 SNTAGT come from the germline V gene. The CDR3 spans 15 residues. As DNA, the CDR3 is TGTGCCAGCAGCAACCGGGACATTCCCCACTACGAGCAGTACTTC. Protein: CASSNRDIPHYEQYF.

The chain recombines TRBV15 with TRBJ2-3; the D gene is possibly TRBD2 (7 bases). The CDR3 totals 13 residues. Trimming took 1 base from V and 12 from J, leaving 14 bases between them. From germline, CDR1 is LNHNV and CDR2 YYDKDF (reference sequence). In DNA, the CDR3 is TGTGCCACCAGCAGAGGTCAGGGGAGGGCTCAGTATTTT. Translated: CATSRGQGRAQYF.

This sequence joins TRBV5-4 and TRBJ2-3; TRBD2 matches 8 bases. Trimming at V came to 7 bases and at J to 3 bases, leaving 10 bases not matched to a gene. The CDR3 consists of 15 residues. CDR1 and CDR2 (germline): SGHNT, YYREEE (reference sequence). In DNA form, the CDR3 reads TGTGCCAGCGTAACGGCGGGGGGTGGAACAGATACGCAGTATTTT. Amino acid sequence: CASVTAGGGTDTQYF.

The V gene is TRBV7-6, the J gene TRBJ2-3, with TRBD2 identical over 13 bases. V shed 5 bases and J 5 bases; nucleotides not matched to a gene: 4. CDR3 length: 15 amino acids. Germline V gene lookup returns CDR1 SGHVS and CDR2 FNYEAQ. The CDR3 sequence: CASSPLAGGGDTQYF. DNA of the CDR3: TGTGCCAGCAGCCCACTAGCGGGGGGGGGAGATACGCAGTATTTT.